The T cell receptor (beta chain) described here comes from a study of post-analysis software for immune sequencing data. Findings of the study overall: By F measure, strong co-clustering occurred among samples prepared in the same batch. There were five or six TRBV segments more frequent in patients than controls, and TRBV5-6, TRBV5-1 and TRBV20-1 were among them. Significantly lower normalized Chao1 diversity was seen in multiple sclerosis patients than in controls.

cDNA libraries of TCR beta carried unique molecular identifiers. There were about 0.85 to 11 million T cells, and about 500,000 cDNA molecules came from them. TCRdb reprocessed the PCR reads with MiXCR, giving one entry per CDR3 protein. The table lists approximately 440,000 distinct CDR3 sequences, around 40% of them singletons, with roughly an eighth in the top ten. Details on this clonotype: The antigen is unknown.

V gave up 0 bases and J gave up 13 bases; unmatched junction bases: 14. The length of the CDR3 is 16 residues. The germline CDR1 and CDR2 sequences are GTSNPN and SVGIG (reference sequence). V gene TRBV30 combines with J gene TRBJ2-4; 11 bases agree with TRBD2. The receptor was derived from a girl between 10 and 17 years old with multiple sclerosis. Sequenced input: blood. CDR3 in DNA: TGTGCCTGGAGTGTAGGGCTAGCGGGAGGCCGGAGCGGGCAGTACTTC. It is translated as CAWSVGLAGGRSGQYF. Complete variable domain (other parts from reference TRBV30 and TRBJ2-4): SQTIHQWPATLVQPVGSPLSLECTVEGTSNPNLYWYRQAAGRGLQLLFYSVGIGQISSEVPQNLSASRPQDRQFILSSKKLLLSDSGFYLCAWSVGLAGGRSGQYFGAGTRLSVL.